This TCR beta chain was recorded in a study of early T cells in non-severe SARS-CoV-2 infection. Whole-study findings and limits: Matching against VDJdb likely underestimated virus-specific expansions, favoring anti-spike CD8.

V was pared by 6 bases and J by 5 bases, with 6 bases of the junction left unmatched. This CDR3 has 12 amino acids. Germline V CDR1 and CDR2: SQVTM, ANQGSEA. The TCR library protocol attached unique molecular identifiers to the individual cDNA molecules. A single record per CDR3 protein comes from TCRdb applying MiXCR to the 5' RACE reads. The sample lists about 48,000 distinct CDR3 sequences, approximately 9.8% occurring once. This clonotype was detected ten times or more. What it recognizes is unknown. This chain links TRBV29-1 with TRBJ1-2, with TRBD1 matching 7 bases. Sample: whole blood. The clonotype was recovered from an adult who was a healthcare worker with PCR-confirmed SARS-CoV-2 infection or an uninfected control (not recorded which). The CDR3 loop reads CSVGTAEYGYTF. CDR3 sequence (DNA): TGCAGCGTGGGGACAGCAGAGTATGGCTACACCTTC.